A selection of T cell receptor beta chains follows, all from one sample in a study of PD-L1 blockade in urothelial cancer. The method was immunoSEQ multiplex PCR; TCRdb's version includes in-frame clones alone and lacks a portion of them. The repertoire holds 90,000 or so clones, with 90% as singletons. The starting material was PBMCs, obtained around atezolizumab (anti-PD-L1) treatment. All receptors derive from a man between 60 and 75 years old with urothelial cancer. The CDR3 runs from the conserved cysteine through the conserved F or W. A D gene is named only where the DNA matches it firmly. Clone size is not always given. Where it is, it says once, few, many or a class for expanded clones.

d_gene: TRBD2
j_gene: TRBJ2-1
abundance: .
v_gene: TRBV4-3
CDR3aa: CASSQGGSPTNEQFF

d_gene: .
j_gene: TRBJ2-6
abundance: .
v_gene: TRBV6-5
CDR3aa: CASSYAGSGANVLTF

d_gene: .
j_gene: TRBJ2-6
abundance: .
v_gene: TRBV7-6
CDR3aa: CASSLRSGANVLTF

d_gene: .
j_gene: TRBJ1-6
abundance: .
v_gene: TRBV9
CDR3aa: CASSGGGSSYNSPLHF

d_gene: .
j_gene: TRBJ1-1
abundance: .
v_gene: TRBV2
CDR3aa: CASSEVTANTEAFF

d_gene: .
j_gene: TRBJ2-1
abundance: .
v_gene: TRBV4-2
CDR3aa: CASRIDPASYNEQFF

d_gene: .
j_gene: TRBJ1-4
abundance: .
v_gene: TRBV6-1
CDR3aa: CASRTAGDEKLFF

d_gene: .
j_gene: TRBJ1-2
abundance: .
v_gene: TRBV29-1
CDR3aa: CSVGRYTF

d_gene: .
j_gene: TRBJ2-5
abundance: .
v_gene: TRBV2
CDR3aa: CASSAGETQYF

d_gene: .
j_gene: TRBJ1-1
abundance: .
v_gene: TRBV6-1
CDR3aa: CASSATGNTEAFF

d_gene: TRBD2
j_gene: TRBJ2-2
abundance: .
v_gene: TRBV10-1
CDR3aa: CASSESGTSIIGELFF

d_gene: .
j_gene: TRBJ1-2
abundance: .
v_gene: TRBV30
CDR3aa: CACLRGRIYGYTF

d_gene: TRBD1
j_gene: TRBJ1-1
abundance: .
v_gene: TRBV5-5
CDR3aa: CASSLGQGVAEAFF

d_gene: .
j_gene: TRBJ2-6
abundance: .
v_gene: TRBV7-2
CDR3aa: CASSFAPGANVLTF

d_gene: .
j_gene: TRBJ2-5
abundance: .
v_gene: TRBV4-3
CDR3aa: CASSLSKGETQYF

d_gene: .
j_gene: TRBJ2-2
abundance: few
v_gene: TRBV18
CDR3aa: CASSPRQSGDTGELFF

d_gene: .
j_gene: TRBJ1-4
abundance: few
v_gene: TRBV18
CDR3aa: CASSPPRREGLFF

d_gene: TRBD1
j_gene: TRBJ2-3
abundance: .
v_gene: TRBV5-1
CDR3aa: CASSLSRTGDNTDTQYF

d_gene: TRBD2
j_gene: TRBJ2-1
abundance: .
v_gene: TRBV11-2
CDR3aa: CASSFGAGEGSYNEQFF

d_gene: TRBD1
j_gene: TRBJ2-1
abundance: .
v_gene: TRBV6-6
CDR3aa: CASRTGTGTFNEQFF

d_gene: TRBD1
j_gene: TRBJ1-2
abundance: .
v_gene: TRBV30
CDR3aa: CAWTWTGISGGYTF

d_gene: TRBD1
j_gene: TRBJ2-5
abundance: .
v_gene: TRBV18
CDR3aa: CASSPPGQYGETQYF

d_gene: .
j_gene: TRBJ2-7
abundance: once
v_gene: TRBV11-2
CDR3aa: CASSLGGLREEGTHEQYF

d_gene: .
j_gene: TRBJ2-5
abundance: .
v_gene: TRBV30
CDR3aa: CAWSGSVRETQYF

d_gene: .
j_gene: TRBJ2-5
abundance: .
v_gene: TRBV7-2
CDR3aa: CASSLAGGETQYF

d_gene: TRBD1
j_gene: TRBJ1-1
abundance: .
v_gene: TRBV9
CDR3aa: CASTKSGTAADPSEAFF